The entry below describes one TCR beta chain. Its antigen is unidentified. V dropped 5 bases and J dropped 2 bases, with 16 bases sitting between them. CDR3 length equals 15 residues. CDR1 WNHNN and CDR2 SYGVQD come from the germline V gene (reference sequence). Terminally differentiated effector memory CD45RA+ cells were excluded from the naive CD8 cells, which were CD45RO-negative and positively selected for CCR7. HIV-negative, healthy adults without recent acute infections or vaccinations were the donors. The sample originates from a study of shared clonotypes between healthy human individuals. Study-level findings and limits: Only blood samples were collected, and tissue repertoires likely differ.

The sorted-subset replicate PCRs were given 200 ng DNA, which is 31,000 or so T cell genomes. Original handling: Junction-only sequences produced by ImmunoSEQ had no quality scores, so filtering differed. Using immunoSEQ multiplex PCR, the repertoire was profiled, and TCRdb retains in-frame clones only, with some absent. The V and J calls and clone size come from that table; D and trimming were worked out from the DNA. The sample has around 620,000 clones, 95% seen once. The source material was naive CD8+ T cells sorted from blood. This sequence was found in a woman aged 25-40 years in good health. V and J are TRBV10-1 and TRBJ2-7; the D gene could be TRBD1 or TRBD2 (5 bases each). CDR3 sequence (DNA): TGCGCCAGCAGTAACACCGGGACGTCACCCTACGAGCAGTACTTC. This translates into CASSNTGTSPYEQYF.